This T cell receptor beta chain derives from a study of cytomegalovirus exposure and HLA in healthy donors. V was cut by 5 bases and J by 4 bases, with 14 bases left in between. Germline V gene sequence: CDR1 MDHEN, CDR2 SYDVKM. The CDR3 totals 14 residues. A word on this clone: Its antigen remains unidentified.

The PCR used 60 Vbeta and 13 Jbeta primers. Libraries were prepared by immunoSEQ multiplex PCR; TCRdb keeps only in-frame clonotypes and omits some of them. Of about 50,000 clones listed, about three quarters are singletons. The donors comprised healthy bone marrow donors. Unrecorded immune exposures were likely, despite nominal health at sampling. Broader study findings: Equally common other TCR beta chains were less clonally expanded than HLA-associated ones, a later analysis found. In a later analysis, across HLA loci, associated TCR counts were highest for DRB1, lowest for HLA-C.

The V and J genes are TRBV28 and TRBJ2-5; possibly TRBD2 for D (6 bases). This TCR came from a man aged 30-40 years in good health and CMV-seropositive. The sample was PBMCs. CDR3 bases: TGTGCCAGCAGTATGGAGGGGAAGGGAGAGACCCAGTACTTC. Its translation: CASSMEGKGETQYF.